This TCR beta chain was documented in a study of cytomegalovirus exposure and HLA in healthy donors. Regarding the study as a whole: There was a cluster of highly shared sequence variants that was likely a sequencing artifact.

Comments on this clone: What it binds is unknown. This sample includes further DNA sequences coding for the same CDR3.

Germline V gene data show CDR1 as MNHNY and CDR2 as SVGAGI (reference sequence). CDR3 size: 12 residues. The V end was cut by 2 bases, the J end by 5 bases, with 6 bases between. Amplification used 60 Vbeta primers and 13 Jbeta primers. Data came from immunoSEQ multiplex PCR; TCRdb stores just in-frame clones and leaves some out. The data hold some 100,000 clones, with approximately 71% observed a single time. The source material was PBMCs. The genes are TRBV6-6 and TRBJ2-5; possible D gene TRBD2, 5 bases. This receptor was identified in a man aged 35 to 55 in good health and CMV-seronegative. Written as DNA, the CDR3 is TGTGCCAGCAGTTACCGAGGGGAGACCCAGTACTTC. This codes for CASSYRGETQYF.